This TCR beta chain stems from a study of cytomegalovirus exposure and HLA in healthy donors. Background on the study: T cells numbering about 180 million yielded some 100 million unique TCR beta sequences in an earlier analysis.

The length of the CDR3 is 15 residues. The PCR ran on 60 Vbeta and 13 Jbeta primers. The table came from immunoSEQ multiplex PCR; TCRdb's copy has only in-frame clones and leaves some out. Here the sample spans 90,000 to 150,000 clones, around 75% being singletons. The V call is TRBV1, the J call TRBJ2-5; TRBD2, the table's D call, was not compared with the DNA. TRBV1 is marked as a pseudogene. The sequenced material came from PBMCs. The sequence derives from a woman in her thirties or forties in good health and CMV-seropositive. CDR3 DNA: TGCACCAGCAGCCAAGACTTGAGGGAACGGGAGACCCAGTACTTC. It yields the protein CTSSQDLRERETQYF.